The 10 T cell receptor beta chains given below trace back to one sample, sequenced in a study of cytotoxic CD8 clonotypes in ibrutinib-treated CLL. Generated by immunoSEQ multiplex PCR, the TCRdb table keeps only in-frame clones and is missing some. The data contain 250,000 to 350,000 clones, roughly three quarters of them singletons. The starting material was PBMCs, obtained at disease progression, from a patient treated with ibrutinib. Receptors were obtained from a human donor with chronic lymphocytic leukemia.

This clone was seen only a few times. The chain has TRBV2 and TRBJ1-5; D gene uncertain. Per the germline V gene, CDR1 is SNHLY and CDR2 is FYNNEI. Trimming removed 2 bases from V and 9 bases from J, with 11 bases in between. This CDR3 has 13 residues. CDR3 loop: CASSERRTLPQHF. For the CDR3, the DNA is TGTGCCAGCAGTGAAAGGAGGACTTTGCCCCAGCATTTT. Based on the CDR3 plus reference TRBV2 and TRBJ1-5, the full variable domain is EPEVTQTPSHQVTQMGQEVILRCVPISNHLYFYWYRQILGQKVEFLVSFYNNEISEKSEIFDDQFSVERPDGSNFTLKIRSTKLEDSAMYFCASSERRTLPQHFGDGTRLSIL.

The genes are TRBV19 and TRBJ1-1, with 8 nucleotides matching TRBD1. V lost 10 bases and J lost 7; bases outside the gene matches: 5. Germline loops: CDR1 LNHDA, CDR2 SQIVND (reference sequence). The length of the CDR3 is 11 residues. CDR3 amino acids: CATRQGREAFF. The CDR3 DNA reads TGTGCCACCCGACAGGGGCGTGAAGCTTTCTTT.

J is TRBJ2-7 and V is TRBV19; the D is unclear. Germline CDR1 LNHDA, CDR2 SQIVND (reference sequence). CDR3 size: 14 residues. The ends were cut back, 1 base at V and 3 bases at J, with 10 bases in the middle. The CDR3: CASSIVDGYYEQYF. The CDR3 nucleotides read TGTGCCAGTAGTATAGTGGATGGTTACTACGAGCAGTACTTC.

The rearrangement links TRBV7-2 to TRBJ2-5, with 10 bases identical to TRBD1. The CDR3 sequence is 14 residues long. CDR1 is SGHTA and CDR2 is FQGNSA in the germline V gene. The trim removed 5 bases at V and 3 bases at J, leaving 3 bases unmatched. CDR3 DNA sequence: TGTGCCAGCAGCCCCGGACAGGGGGAAGAGACCCAGTACTTC. Protein: CASSPGQGEETQYF.

This chain connects TRBV15 to TRBJ1-6; D remains unclear. V dropped 4 bases and J dropped 7 bases, with 11 bases sitting between them. The germline gives CDR1 LNHNV, CDR2 YYDKDF (reference sequence). This CDR3 contains 14 residues. CDR3 sequence reads: CATSTEWTNSPLHF. The CDR3 bases are TGTGCCACCAGCACGGAATGGACGAATTCACCCCTCCACTTT.

The rearrangement joins TRBV18 to TRBJ2-7, with 7 bases identical to TRBD1. CDR1 and CDR2 (germline): KGHSH, LQKENI. J was trimmed by 8 bases and V by 3 bases; bases with no gene match: 10. There are 14 residues in the CDR3. The CDR3 DNA follows: TGTGCCAGCTCACCGCTAGGGACAGCACTTAAGCAGTACTTC. This encodes CASSPLGTALKQYF.

This sequence joins TRBV18 and TRBJ2-3; tentative D call: TRBD2 (5 bases). The CDR3 spans 17 residues. V shed 6 bases and J shed 2 bases, with 21 bases lying between them. Germline CDR1 is KGHSH and CDR2 is LQKENI. As DNA, the CDR3 is TGTGCCAGCTCGGGCCGCAGCGGACGGAAGTTCACAGATACGCAGTATTTT. It is translated as CASSGRSGRKFTDTQYF.

The chain joins TRBV7-3 to TRBJ2-5; D tentatively fits TRBD1 or TRBD2 (6 bases each). The CDR3 totals 18 residues. The V end was cut by 1 base, the J end by 0 bases, with 18 bases between. Germline V lookup: CDR1 SGHTA, CDR2 FQGTGA. CDR3 protein: CASSLKPLGGRYQETQYF. CDR3 nucleotides: TGTGCCAGCAGCTTAAAGCCCCTCGGGGGCCGATACCAAGAGACCCAGTACTTC.

The rearrangement joins TRBV5-4 to TRBJ2-7; TRBD1 aligns across 7 bases. V shed 0 bases, J shed 2 bases, and the junction held 8 bases outside the gene matches. In germline, CDR1 is SGHNT, CDR2 YYREEE (reference sequence). The CDR3 is made up of 16 amino acids. As DNA, the CDR3 is TGTGCCAGCAGCTTGGCCGGGAAGGGGGCGACCTACGAGCAGTACTTC. It codes for CASSLAGKGATYEQYF.

Note on this clone: Other DNA sequences from this sample encode an identical CDR3 as well. The chain recombines TRBV6-5 with TRBJ2-3; D tentatively reads TRBD1 or TRBD2 (5 bases each). Trimming took 2 bases from V and 6 from J, leaving 9 bases between them. The CDR3 runs to 13 residues. Germline CDR1 and CDR2: MNHEY and SVGAGI. The CDR3 sequence is CASSYGGSDTQYF. The CDR3 region has the DNA TGTGCCAGCAGTTACGGGGGTTCGGATACGCAGTATTTT.